This TCR beta chain was sequenced in a study of OX40 agonist ivuxolimab in advanced cancers. Blood sampling took place at baseline, cycle 4 day 1, and cycle 7 day 1. The study, taken as a whole, reports: Clonal expansion by week 6 occurred in CD4+ and CD8+ blood T cells (at 0.1 to 3.0 mg/kg). Antigen specificity remained undetermined for the expanded peripheral T cells. Normalized T-cell clonal expansion was also low in a subset of nonresponders.

The data were produced by immunoSEQ multiplex PCR, yet TCRdb's version contains in-frame clones alone and is incomplete. Of around 68,000 clones in the sample, about 89% are singletons; the top ten hold around 0.28%. Germline V gene sequence: CDR1 LNHDA, CDR2 SQIVND (reference sequence). J gave up 5 bases and V 5 bases, and 13 bases lay outside the gene matches. CDR3 length equals 19 residues. This clone was counted between two and nine times. What it binds is not known. The V and J genes are TRBV19 and TRBJ2-2; 14 bases are a match to TRBD2. The sequencing here drew on CD4+ or CD8+ T cells sorted from blood, taken in a trial of the OX40 agonist ivuxolimab. This TCR was sampled from an adult with an advanced solid tumor such as melanoma, head and neck, liver or kidney cancer. CDR3 sequence (DNA): TGTGCCAGTAGTGCGACAGGGGTAGGACTAGCGGGAGGAACCGGGGAGCTGTTTTTT. It translates to CASSATGVGLAGGTGELFF.